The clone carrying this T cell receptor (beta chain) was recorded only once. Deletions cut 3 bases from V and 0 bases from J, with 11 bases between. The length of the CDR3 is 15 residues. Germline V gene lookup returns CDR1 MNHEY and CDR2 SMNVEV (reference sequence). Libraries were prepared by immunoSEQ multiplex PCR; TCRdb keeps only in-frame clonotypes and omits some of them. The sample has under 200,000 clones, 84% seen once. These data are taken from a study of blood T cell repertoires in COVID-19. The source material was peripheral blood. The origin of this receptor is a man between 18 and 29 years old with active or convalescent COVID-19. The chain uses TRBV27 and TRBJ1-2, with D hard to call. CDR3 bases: TGTGCCAGCAGTTTCTCCCGGAGGACTAACTATGGCTACACCTTC. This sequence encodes CASSFSRRTNYGYTF.